Below, one TCR beta chain is given with its context. The CDR3 has 14 amino acids. CDR1 is SGHDT, CDR2 YYEEEE, per germline. These data are taken from a study of blood T cells in healthy people across ages. A J-beta primer mix and a sample-barcoded 5' primer were used in a second PCR of roughly 7 to 12 cycles. TCRdb fed the 5' RACE reads into MiXCR, producing one record per CDR3 protein. The sample includes around 990,000 distinct CDR3 sequences, approximately 25% of them seen just once. The sample also formed part of further work on T cells of mothers and their children. That study adds: A few mothers and their six children, all healthy Caucasians, donated.

The sample taken for sequencing was blood. This chain links TRBV5-6 with TRBJ2-5, with D unresolved. The J call may be incorrect, as the DNA end agrees better with TRBJ2-1. This receptor was identified in a girl between 2 and 10 years old in good health. CDR3 DNA sequence: TGTGCCAGCAGCTTACAAGTAGCCTACAATGAGCAGTTCTTC. Its protein product is CASSLQVAYNEQFF.